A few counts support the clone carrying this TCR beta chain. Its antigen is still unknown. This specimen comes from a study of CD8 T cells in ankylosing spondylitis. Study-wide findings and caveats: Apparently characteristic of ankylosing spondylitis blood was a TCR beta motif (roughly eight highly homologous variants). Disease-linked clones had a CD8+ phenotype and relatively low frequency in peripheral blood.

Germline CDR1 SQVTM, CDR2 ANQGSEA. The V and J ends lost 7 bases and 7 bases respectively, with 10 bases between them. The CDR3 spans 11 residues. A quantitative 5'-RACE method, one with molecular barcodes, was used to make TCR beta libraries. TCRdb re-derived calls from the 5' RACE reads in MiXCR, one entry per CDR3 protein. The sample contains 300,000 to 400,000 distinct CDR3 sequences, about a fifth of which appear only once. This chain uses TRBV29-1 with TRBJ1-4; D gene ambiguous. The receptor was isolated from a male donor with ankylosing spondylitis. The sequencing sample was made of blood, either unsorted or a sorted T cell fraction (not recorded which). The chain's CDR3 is CSGFLREKLFF. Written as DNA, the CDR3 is TGCAGCGGGTTTTTACGTGAAAAACTGTTTTTT.